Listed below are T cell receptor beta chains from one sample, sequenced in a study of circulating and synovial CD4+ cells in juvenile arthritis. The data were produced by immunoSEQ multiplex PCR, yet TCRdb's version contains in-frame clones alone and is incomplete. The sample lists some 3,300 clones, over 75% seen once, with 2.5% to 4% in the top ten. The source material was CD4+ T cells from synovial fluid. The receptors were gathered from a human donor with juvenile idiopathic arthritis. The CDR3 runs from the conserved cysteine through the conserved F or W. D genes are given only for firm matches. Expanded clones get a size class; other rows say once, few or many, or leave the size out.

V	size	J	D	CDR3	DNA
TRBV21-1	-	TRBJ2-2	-	CASQRLAVANTGELFF	TGTGCCAGCCAAAGACTAGCGGTCGCGAACACCGGGGAGCTGTTTTTT
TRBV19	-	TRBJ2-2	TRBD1	CASSEDRGDTGELFF	TGTGCCAGTAGTGAAGACAGGGGGGACACCGGGGAGCTGTTTTTT
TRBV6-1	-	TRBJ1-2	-	CASSGQVDGYTF	TGTGCCAGCAGTGGACAGGTGGATGGCTACACCTTC
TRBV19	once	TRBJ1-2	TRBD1	CASSIGFGDSPYGYTF	TGTGCCAGTAGTATAGGATTCGGGGACAGCCCCTATGGCTACACCTTC
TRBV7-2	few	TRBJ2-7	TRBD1	CASSLLTGSYEQYF	TGTGCCAGCAGCCTACTGACAGGGTCCTACGAGCAGTACTTC
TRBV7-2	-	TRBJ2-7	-	CASSLSVYEQYF	TGTGCCAGCAGCTTGAGTGTCTACGAGCAGTACTTC
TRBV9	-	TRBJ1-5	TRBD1	CASSAGTANQPQHF	TGTGCCAGCAGCGCCGGGACAGCAAATCAGCCCCAGCATTTT
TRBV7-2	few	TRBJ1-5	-	CASSLVPQSGQPQHF	TGTGCCAGCAGCTTAGTTCCTCAAAGCGGTCAGCCCCAGCATTTT
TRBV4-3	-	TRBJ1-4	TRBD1	CASSQQLMDRGGEKLFF	TGCGCCAGCAGCCAGCAACTTATGGACAGGGGGGGGGAAAAACTGTTTTTT
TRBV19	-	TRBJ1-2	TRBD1	CASSMRTGGGYTF	TGTGCCAGTAGTATGAGGACAGGGGGTGGCTACACCTTC
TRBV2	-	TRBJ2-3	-	CASKMGASTDTQYF	TGTGCCAGCAAAATGGGCGCTAGCACAGATACGCAGTATTTT
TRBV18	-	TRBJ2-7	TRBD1	CASSQGQGGTYEQYF	TGTGCCAGCTCACAAGGACAGGGGGGGACCTACGAGCAGTACTTC
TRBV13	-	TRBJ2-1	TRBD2	CASSATSGGFNEQFF	TGTGCCAGCAGCGCAACTAGCGGGGGGTTCAATGAGCAGTTCTTC
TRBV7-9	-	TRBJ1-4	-	CASSLAGAGEKLFF	TGTGCCAGCAGCTTAGCGGGGGCCGGGGAAAAACTGTTTTTT
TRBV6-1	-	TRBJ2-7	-	CASSVLGAYSYEQYF	TGTGCCAGCAGCGTTTTAGGGGCATACTCCTACGAGCAGTACTTC
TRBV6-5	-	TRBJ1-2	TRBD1	CASSKQGARGYTF	TGTGCCAGCAGTAAACAGGGGGCGCGCGGCTACACCTTC
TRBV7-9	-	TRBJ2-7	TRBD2	CASSPHEAGAYEQYF	TGTGCCAGCAGCCCCCACGAGGCGGGAGCATACGAGCAGTACTTC
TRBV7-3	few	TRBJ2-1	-	CASSLEPTRTSREQFF	TGTGCCAGCAGCTTGGAGCCTACTAGAACCAGCAGGGAGCAGTTCTTC
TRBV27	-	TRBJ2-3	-	CASSSTVSTDTQYF	TGTGCCAGCAGTTCAACAGTGAGCACAGATACGCAGTATTTT
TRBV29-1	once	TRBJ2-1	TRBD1	CSARGQWGNEQFF	TGCAGCGCCAGGGGGCAATGGGGCAATGAGCAGTTCTTC
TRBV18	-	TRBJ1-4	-	CASSPSSPGANEKLFF	TGTGCCAGCTCACCATCGAGCCCGGGGGCTAATGAAAAACTGTTTTTT
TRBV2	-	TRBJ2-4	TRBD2	CASISGARAKNIQYF	TGTGCCAGCATTAGCGGGGCAAGAGCCAAAAACATTCAGTACTTC
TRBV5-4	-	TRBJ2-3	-	CASSSYSRGSTDTQYF	TGTGCCAGCAGCTCCTATTCTAGAGGGAGCACAGATACGCAGTATTTT
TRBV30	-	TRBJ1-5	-	CAWSVLGLEGQPQHF	TGTGCCTGGAGTGTATTAGGCCTGGAGGGACAGCCCCAGCATTTT
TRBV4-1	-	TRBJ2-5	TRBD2	CASSQKREGRGETQYF	TGCGCCAGCAGCCAAAAGCGGGAGGGCCGGGGGGAGACCCAGTACTTC
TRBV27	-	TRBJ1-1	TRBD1	CASSSLNRQGALRLPTEAFF	TGTGCCAGCAGTTCCCTAAATCGACAGGGGGCCCTAAGACTACCCACTGAAGCTTTCTTT
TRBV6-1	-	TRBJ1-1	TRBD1	CASSVMDRANTEAFF	TGTGCCAGCAGTGTAATGGACAGGGCGAACACTGAAGCTTTCTTT
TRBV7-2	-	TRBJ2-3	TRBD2	CASSISAAGGPAGTDTQYF	TGTGCCAGCAGCATCAGCGCAGCGGGGGGGCCGGCAGGCACAGATACGCAGTATTTT